Below, one TCR beta chain is given with its context. Its specificity is not known. The data belong to a study of human T cells and chemical hapten exposure. Whole-study context: TCR yields per sample varied, mainly owing to small pooled library volume differences. Study findings and constraints: A positive correlation with patch test score was shown by PT1 expanded TCR counts.

For the library, individual cDNA molecules each received unique molecular identifiers. One entry per CDR3 protein, called by TCRdb with MiXCR from the RACE reads. The sample consists of some 180,000 distinct CDR3 sequences, around 24% of them appearing once. Sample time point: patch test 1, 2 weeks after DPC sensitization. Sample treatment: therapeutic diphenylcyclopropenone sensitization with weekly scalp DPC. It was unfractionated whole blood from which total RNA was extracted. V lost 5 bases, J lost 0 bases, and 3 bases stayed unmatched. The CDR3 totals 16 residues. Germline V CDR1 and CDR2: SGHRS, YFSETQ.

The TCR originated in a woman between 50 and 59 years old with alopecia areata. Some clones in this sample may be carry-over from other donors' samples. Sequences were derived from whole blood, sampled in connection with sensitization to the hapten diphenylcyclopropenone (DPC). The rearrangement joins TRBV5-1 to TRBJ2-7, with TRBD2 identical over 15 bases. The CDR3 protein is CASSGLAGGSSYEQYF. The CDR3 DNA reads TGCGCCAGCAGTGGACTAGCGGGAGGGAGCTCCTACGAGCAGTACTTC.